This entry concerns a single TCR beta chain. No cognate antigen has been identified for it. It has no much larger one-base neighbor in the sample; base qualities were not kept. TCRbeta CDR3 regions were amplified from genomic DNA by means of the immunoSEQ Assay, a bias-controlled multiplex PCR. From the authors' description of their analysis: Within the assay, amplification of reference gene primers was used to estimate how many nucleated cells each sample contained. To quantify the absolute abundance of each unique TCRbeta CDR3 rearrangement, sequence reads were collapsed and filtered. For each sample, productive Simpson clonality was calculated as the square root of Simpson's diversity index over productive rearrangements. TCRdb's version of the immuneACCESS table is confined to in-frame rearrangements and falls short of the full clone set. An unresolved V gene accounts for under half of the shortfall where checked; the remainder is of unknown origin. V, J and clone size are taken as reported in that table, and D and trimming were inferred from the DNA itself. This sample comprises nearly 300,000 clones, approximately 84% of them detected only once. Over 1.3% of the sample comes from the top ten.

At one collaborating source in Seattle, patients were enrolled during active infection and were followed longitudinally through the course of disease. Each collaborating institution followed its own protocols to collect whole blood in K2EDTA tubes. For TCRbeta analysis, collaborator samples were shipped as frozen whole blood, as isolated PBMCs, or as DNA extracted from either sample type. The CDR3 contains 16 residues, cysteine and phenylalanine counted. Just the 48-base CDR3 DNA is kept, in frame starting at base 1. The trim is 2 bases for V and 7 bases for J, with a gap of 18 bases between the germline ends. CDR1 LGHDT and CDR2 YNNKEL are derived from the germline V gene (reference sequence). This entry belongs to a study of blood T cell repertoires in COVID-19 (dated by TCRdb to 2018 to 2020). In terms of the full investigation: Samples covering the acute and convalescent phases of COVID-19 were provided by collaborators in the United States, Italy and Spain. The samples were drawn from the first 160 participants of the ongoing ImmuneRACE study and from over 950 subjects provided by 6 global collaborators. Subjects who had been exposed to COVID-19, were actively infected with it, or had recovered from it provided the deeply sampled blood TCRbeta repertoires that made up the dataset. Where available, HLA class I and class II types were obtained from metadata supplied by the sample provider rather than from assay-based typing. The repertoires were made available in a free public database intended to serve as a resource for research on the immune response to SARS-CoV-2. The material from the prospective study consisted of cDNA or gDNA derived from T cells, B-cell-depleted T cells, or PBMCs. A de-identified subject ID, COVID-19 status, age in years and sex were almost always included in the sample metadata. Results the study describes overall, beyond this receptor: The amount of clinical and demographic metadata varied by source and participant and was provided uncurated.

The sequenced sample consisted of peripheral blood. The clonotype comes from a human donor with COVID-19, enrolled during active disease. The donor label of this sample is uncertain. The sequence joins TRBV3-1 (or the pseudogene TRBV3-2) to TRBJ1-5; the D gene cannot be resolved reliably. The CDR3 region has the sequence CASSQNPSLANQPQHF. The base sequence is TGTGCCAGCAGCCAAAATCCCTCCCTAGCGAACCAGCCCCAGCATTTT.